These 29 T cell receptor beta chains were all obtained from the same sample, sequenced in a study of glioma-infiltrating T cells after dendritic cell vaccination. Documented time point: after dendritic cell vaccination, including at tumor progression/relapse. The assay was immunoSEQ multiplex PCR, and TCRdb's table has in-frame clones only and misses some. The sample lists approximately 91,000 clones; 81% were seen once. The sequencing used blood, collected after dendritic cell vaccination. These receptors all come from a human donor with glioblastoma.

The V call is TRBV6-5, the J call TRBJ1-1; 9 bases match TRBD1. With 6 bases clipped from V and 3 bases from J, the junction kept 8 bases outside the gene matches. The CDR3 totals 15 residues. Germline V lookup: CDR1 MNHEY, CDR2 SVGAGI. The CDR3 here is CASRRKGTGHTEAFF. CDR3 in DNA: TGTGCCAGCAGACGAAAGGGGACAGGGCACACTGAAGCTTTCTTT.

The V gene is TRBV11-2, the J gene TRBJ2-2; D is unclear. There are 13 residues in the CDR3. The germline V gene encodes CDR1 SGHAT and CDR2 FQNNGV. V lost 3 bases, J lost 3 bases, and 5 bases lay in between. The CDR3, as DNA: TGTGCCAGCAGCTTGGAGTACACCGGGGAGCTGTTTTTT. It yields the protein CASSLEYTGELFF.

V is TRBV4-1 and J is TRBJ2-2; TRBD2 matches 7 bases. The CDR3 spans 17 residues. Germline V lookup: CDR1 MGHRA, CDR2 YSYEKL. V shed 0 bases and J 4 bases; nucleotides not matched to a gene: 8. The CDR3 DNA reads TGCGCCAGCAGCCAAGATAGAGGCGGGAGCGGCACCGGGGAGCTGTTTTTT. Protein product: CASSQDRGGSGTGELFF.

In its sample, this clone is medium-sized. The identical CDR3 is also encoded by other nucleotide sequences in the sample. The genes are TRBV19 and TRBJ1-1; D is possibly TRBD1 (5 bases). V was clipped by 5 bases and J by 1 base, with 8 bases between them. CDR3 length equals 13 residues. Looked up from germline, CDR1 is LNHDA and CDR2 is SQIVND (reference sequence). In DNA form, the CDR3 reads TGTGCCAGTAGTGGGCAGGGGAACACTGAAGCTTTCTTT. It specifies CASSGQGNTEAFF.

The rearrangement joins TRBV30 to TRBJ2-5; D not certain. The CDR3 totals 11 residues. The V end lost 3 bases, the J end lost 5 bases, and 7 bases lay between the germline ends. Per the germline V gene, CDR1 is GTSNPN and CDR2 is SVGIG (reference sequence). CDR3 DNA: TGTGCCTGGAGCTTACTGGAGACCCAGTACTTC. It yields the protein CAWSLLETQYF.

This chain joins TRBV13 and TRBJ1-3; no clear D. The germline CDR1 and CDR2 sequences are PRHDT and FYEKMQ (reference sequence). This CDR3 region has 14 residues. V dropped 3 bases and J dropped 0 bases, with 6 bases sitting between them. CDR3 nucleotide sequence: TGTGCCAGCAGCTTGCGAAGCTCTGGAAACACCATATATTTT. It translates to CASSLRSSGNTIYF.

There are a few counts of this clone. J is TRBJ2-7 and V is TRBV15; 10 positions match TRBD1. The CDR3 runs to 15 residues. Germline lookup yields CDR1 LNHNV and CDR2 YYDKDF (reference sequence). Trimming removed 4 bases from V and 6 bases from J; junction bases left unmatched: 9. CDR3 sequence (DNA): TGTGCCACCAGCAACGATTTGGGGACAGGGGCCGAGCAGTACTTC. Protein sequence: CATSNDLGTGAEQYF.

V and J are TRBV9 and TRBJ1-1, with D possibly TRBD1 on 5 matching bases. Germline values: CDR1 SGDLS, CDR2 YYNGEE. The CDR3 totals 15 residues. The V end was cut by 0 bases, the J end by 4 bases, with 13 bases between. CDR3 DNA: TGTGCCAGCAGCGTAGGCAAGGGTCAGGGCACTGAAGCTTTCTTT. Translation gives CASSVGKGQGTEAFF.

The chain couples TRBV2 to TRBJ2-6; 9 nucleotides agree with TRBD1. J gave up 0 bases and V 6 bases, and 3 bases lay outside the gene matches. The CDR3 has 16 amino acids. Germline CDR1 is SNHLY and CDR2 is FYNNEI. The CDR3 DNA sequence: TGTGCCAGCAGGGCGACAGGGGGCTCTGGGGCCAACGTCCTGACTTTC. This gives the protein CASRATGGSGANVLTF.

DNA of the CDR3: TGTGCCAGCAGCCAAGAAACAGGGGGCGGGGGCTACACCTTC. Amino acid sequence: CASSQETGGGGYTF. V gene TRBV7-8 combines with J gene TRBJ1-2; TRBD1 aligns across 9 bases. The germline CDR1 and CDR2 sequences are SGHVS and FQNEAQ. CDR3 length: 14 residues. Trimming removed 5 bases from V and 8 bases from J; junction bases left unmatched: 9.

V usage is TRBV19 and J usage is TRBJ1-1; D unclear. The CDR3 covers 15 residues. V was pared by 9 bases and J by 6 bases, with 23 bases between. Germline V gene sequence: CDR1 LNHDA, CDR2 SQIVND (reference sequence). This CDR3 is CASTRRWGDGAEAFF. The CDR3 DNA sequence: TGTGCCAGCACAAGGCGGTGGGGAGACGGGGCTGAAGCTTTCTTT.

A few counts support this clone. The rearrangement joins TRBV7-9 to TRBJ2-7, with D possibly TRBD1 on 6 matching bases. The length of the CDR3 is 15 residues. V lost 1 base, J lost 1 base, and 11 bases lay in between. Per the germline V gene, CDR1 is SEHNR and CDR2 is FQNEAQ (reference sequence). CDR3 protein: CASSLGRQDSYEQYF. CDR3 nucleotide sequence: TGTGCCAGCAGCTTAGGTCGACAGGATTCCTACGAGCAGTACTTC.

This chain uses TRBV7-2 with TRBJ2-5; D is unresolved. The CDR3 is made up of 15 amino acids. Germline CDR1 SGHTA, CDR2 FQGNSA. V was clipped by 1 base and J by 2 bases, with 11 bases between them. The CDR3 region has the DNA TGTGCCAGCAGCTTAGTATTGGCTGTACAAGAGACCCAGTACTTC. Translation gives CASSLVLAVQETQYF.

This clone turned up a few times. This sequence joins TRBV6-1 and TRBJ2-2, with D maybe TRBD1 (5 bases). The germline V gene encodes CDR1 MNHNS and CDR2 SASEGT. The CDR3 sequence is 15 residues long. The V end lost 4 bases, the J end lost 4 bases, and 13 bases lay between the germline ends. CDR3 sequence reads: CASSVRGLGTGELFF. The CDR3 region has the DNA TGTGCCAGCAGTGTTAGGGGCCTCGGCACCGGGGAGCTGTTTTTT.

The chain is built from TRBV5-1 and TRBJ1-5; D perhaps matches TRBD1 (5 bases). V lost 4 bases and J 7 bases, leaving 12 bases between the germline ends. CDR3 length equals 13 residues. Germline CDR1 SGHRS, CDR2 YFSETQ. The CDR3 sequence: CASSMGPGQPQHF. The CDR3 nucleotides read TGCGCCAGCAGCATGGGGCCGGGACAGCCCCAGCATTTT.

The chain links TRBV7-2 to TRBJ2-5, with D possibly being TRBD1 (5 bases). V was pared by 0 bases and J by 13 bases, with 12 bases between. The CDR3 extends over 12 amino acids. CDR1 is SGHTA and CDR2 is FQGNSA in the germline V gene. The CDR3 bases are TGTGCCAGCAGCTTAGCGGGGCCCTGGTGGTACTTC. It specifies CASSLAGPWWYF.

The chain employs TRBV5-1 and TRBJ2-2; D unresolved. V was clipped by 6 bases and J by 4 bases, with 16 bases between them. Per the germline V gene, CDR1 is SGHRS and CDR2 is YFSETQ. The CDR3 has 15 residues. CDR3 sequence (DNA): TGCGCCAGCAAGATCGGGTCTTACGGCACCGGGGAGCTGTTTTTT. Translated, it gives CASKIGSYGTGELFF.

The chain combines TRBV6-5 with TRBJ1-2, with 7 bases fitting TRBD1. This CDR3 contains 13 residues. Germline-derived CDR1 and CDR2 are MNHEY and SVGAGI. The trim removed 4 bases at V and 7 bases at J, leaving 6 bases unmatched. This chain's CDR3 is CASSWGQLRGYTF. CDR3 in DNA: TGTGCCAGCAGTTGGGGACAGTTACGTGGCTACACCTTC.

The chain recombines TRBV7-6 with TRBJ2-5; D gene uncertain. Trimming stripped 5 bases from V and 0 bases from J, with 10 bases between. CDR1 SGHVS and CDR2 FNYEAQ come from the germline V gene. The CDR3 runs to 14 residues. This CDR3 reads CASSLIQNQETQYF. DNA for the CDR3: TGTGCCAGCAGCCTAATACAGAACCAAGAGACCCAGTACTTC.

The gene calls are TRBV27 and TRBJ2-1, with 11 bases fitting TRBD2. CDR1 is MNHEY and CDR2 is SMNVEV in the germline V gene (reference sequence). V lost 5 bases and J lost 5; bases outside the gene matches: 8. This CDR3 is 16 amino acids long. CDR3 nucleotides: TGTGCCAGCAGTCCCCGTAGCGGGAGGGATAACAATGAGCAGTTCTTC. It specifies CASSPRSGRDNNEQFF.

This chain uses TRBV6-1 with TRBJ1-5, with a possible D match to TRBD1 (6 bases). Trimming removed 1 base from V and 3 bases from J, with 10 bases in between. There are 15 residues in the CDR3. The germline V gene has CDR1 MNHNS and CDR2 SASEGT. The CDR3 bases are TGTGCCAGCAGTGAAGTCACAGGGAACAATCAGCCCCAGCATTTT. This sequence encodes CASSEVTGNNQPQHF.

The V call is TRBV6-1, the J call TRBJ2-7; maybe TRBD2 (5 bases). Trimming removed 5 bases from V and 4 bases from J, with 9 bases in between. Germline V CDR1 and CDR2: MNHNS, SASEGT. The CDR3 runs 12 residues. The CDR3 coding sequence is TGTGCCAGCAGTTCAAGCGGATACGAGCAGTACGTC. Protein: CASSSSGYEQYV.

The genes are TRBV6-4 and TRBJ1-5; a possible D gene is TRBD1 (6 bases). Per germline, CDR1 MRHNA and CDR2 SNTAGT. This CDR3 is built from 14 residues. Trimming cost V 6 bases and J 4 bases, with 13 bases left between them. The CDR3 sequence is CASRPGQSNQPQHF. CDR3 in DNA: TGTGCCAGCAGACCAGGACAGTCTAATCAGCCCCAGCATTTT.

The chain has TRBV7-9 and TRBJ2-3, with D hard to call. CDR1 SEHNR and CDR2 FQNEAQ come from the germline V gene (reference sequence). V was cut by 6 bases and J by 2 bases, with 9 bases left in between. The CDR3 loop spans 13 amino acids. The CDR3 region is CASSGPSTDTQYF. The CDR3 region has the DNA TGTGCCAGCAGTGGGCCATCCACAGATACGCAGTATTTT.

The V and J genes are TRBV28 and TRBJ2-3; TRBD1 aligns across 7 bases. This CDR3 comprises 17 residues. Germline V gene data show CDR1 as MDHEN and CDR2 as SYDVKM. Losses at the gene ends were 8 bases for V and 5 bases for J; bases not matched to a gene: 19. CDR3 DNA sequence: TGTGCCAGCCCACCCAGCCCCGGGACAGCTGACAGAGATACGCAGTATTTT. This codes for CASPPSPGTADRDTQYF.

This clone was observed a single time. This sequence joins TRBV18 and TRBJ2-1; 8 bases line up with TRBD1. CDR1 is KGHSH, CDR2 LQKENI, per germline. This CDR3 has 15 residues. V was clipped by 2 bases and J by 1 base; unmatched bases: 1. The CDR3 coding sequence is TGTGCCAGCTCACCAAGGACAGGGTCCTACAATGAGCAGTTCTTC. It encodes CASSPRTGSYNEQFF.

J is TRBJ1-2 and V is TRBV4-2, with unresolved D. This CDR3 comprises 13 residues. Per germline, CDR1 LGHNA and CDR2 YNFKEQ. V dropped 4 bases and J dropped 6 bases, with 12 bases sitting between them. The CDR3 DNA follows: TGTGCCAGCAGCCGACGGAGGAGTAATGGCTACACCTTC. It specifies CASSRRRSNGYTF.

The chain uses TRBV27 and TRBJ1-6, with 9 bases aligning to TRBD1. With V trimmed by 2 bases and J by 6 bases, 2 bases remained unmatched. This CDR3 has 15 amino acids. CDR1 is MNHEY and CDR2 is SMNVEV in the germline V gene (reference sequence). The CDR3 DNA is TGTGCCAGCAGTTTAGGACAGGGGCTTAATTCACCCCTCCACTTT. Translated, it gives CASSLGQGLNSPLHF.

The chain joins TRBV2 to TRBJ1-3; D remains unclear. V lost 10 bases, J lost 0 bases, and 16 bases lay in between. The CDR3 is made up of 15 amino acids. Germline loops: CDR1 SNHLY, CDR2 FYNNEI. The CDR3 bases are TGTGCCACCCTAGCTGGTCCCACCTCTGGAAACACCATATATTTT. This gives the protein CATLAGPTSGNTIYF.